Following are 28 T cell receptor beta chains from one sample sequenced in a study of identical twins. A single record per CDR3 protein comes from TCRdb applying MiXCR to the 5' RACE reads. The data hold 350,000 to 500,000 distinct CDR3 sequences, with about a fifth observed a single time. The sample comprised naive T cells sorted from blood. The receptors were gathered from a man aged 45-60 years in good health.

This clonotype has at least ten counts. The chain employs TRBV7-2 and TRBJ2-2; D may match TRBD1 or TRBD2 (5 bases each). V dropped 5 bases and J dropped 2 bases, with 12 bases sitting between them. Germline CDR1 is SGHTA and CDR2 is FQGNSA. This CDR3 contains 15 residues. CDR3 coding DNA: TGTGCCAGCAGCACCGACGGGACCAACACCGGGGAGCTGTTTTTT. Its translation is CASSTDGTNTGELFF.

At least ten counts were recorded for this clonotype. The rearrangement joins TRBV4-3 to TRBJ2-6; no clear D gene. Between the trimmed V and J ends, which lost 4 bases and 0 bases, there was a span of 13 bases. The CDR3 is 17 residues long. Germline CDR1 LGHNA, CDR2 YSLEER. The CDR3 protein is CASSREIESSGANVLTF. The DNA of the CDR3 is TGCGCCAGCAGCCGAGAGATAGAGAGCTCTGGGGCCAACGTCCTGACTTTC.

This clonotype was seen repeatedly, ten times or more. The chain links TRBV7-2 to TRBJ2-7, with 8 bases that match TRBD1. V shed 4 bases and J 5 bases; nucleotides not matched to a gene: 7. The CDR3 has 14 amino acids. Germline V gene sequence: CDR1 SGHTA, CDR2 FQGNSA. CDR3 sequence: CASSSRTGRHEQYF. The CDR3 region has the DNA TGTGCCAGCAGCTCCCGGACAGGGAGGCACGAGCAGTACTTC.

The chain recombines TRBV9 with TRBJ2-7; TRBD1 might be the D (5 bases). The V end was cut by 4 bases, the J end by 3 bases, with 11 bases between. The germline CDR1 and CDR2 sequences are SGDLS and YYNGEE. The CDR3 totals 13 residues. The CDR3 nucleotides are TGTGCCAGCAGCTTGACAGTCCTCTACGAGCAGTACTTC. As protein: CASSLTVLYEQYF.

This clonotype was counted many times. In DNA form, the CDR3 reads TGTGCCAGCAGCTTATCTTATGGGGAGCTGTTTTTT. It encodes CASSLSYGELFF. This chain connects TRBV11-2 to TRBJ2-2, with unresolved D. The germline CDR1 and CDR2 sequences are SGHAT and FQNNGV. The CDR3 consists of 12 residues. Trimming took off 2 bases at V and 8 bases at J, with 6 bases between the two ends.

The rearrangement links TRBV4-3 to TRBJ1-2, with 10 bases that match TRBD1. The junction had 7 bases not matched to a gene; V was cut back by 3 bases and J by 6 bases. The CDR3 consists of 15 residues. In germline, CDR1 is LGHNA, CDR2 YSLEER. CDR3 residues: CASSQEGQGSNGYTF. The CDR3 nucleotides are TGCGCCAGCAGCCAGGAGGGACAGGGGAGCAATGGCTACACCTTC.

This clonotype was detected only a few times. The rearrangement links TRBV10-3 to TRBJ2-7; TRBD1 agrees at 7 bases. The germline gives CDR1 ENHRY, CDR2 SYGVKD. The V segment lost 7 bases and the J segment 0 bases; nucleotides outside the gene matches: 6. This CDR3 has 14 amino acids. In DNA, the CDR3 is TGTGCCATCATGGGACAGATGGCCTCCTACGAGCAGTACTTC. As protein: CAIMGQMASYEQYF.

This clonotype was seen a few times. J is TRBJ2-3 and V is TRBV9; 8 bases agree with TRBD2. The V and J ends lost 0 bases and 5 bases, in that order; junction bases with no gene match: 5. Looked up from germline, CDR1 is SGDLS and CDR2 is YYNGEE. This CDR3 spans 15 amino acids. In DNA form, the CDR3 reads TGTGCCAGCAGCGTAGCGGGAGGGAGTGGAGATACGCAGTATTTT. This translates into CASSVAGGSGDTQYF.

In this sample, this clonotype turned up a few times. This chain uses TRBV5-1 with TRBJ2-1; 8 bases line up with TRBD2. Trimming removed 0 bases from V and 10 bases from J; junction bases left unmatched: 12. The germline gives CDR1 SGHRS, CDR2 YFSETQ. The CDR3 runs to 16 residues. The CDR3 spells CASSLAESGGPREQFF. The CDR3 DNA sequence: TGCGCCAGCAGCTTGGCCGAGTCGGGAGGGCCGAGGGAGCAGTTCTTC.

This clonotype was detected ten times or more. V usage is TRBV6-5 and J usage is TRBJ1-2; D unclear. Between the trimmed V and J ends, which lost 0 bases and 4 bases, there was a span of 9 bases. This CDR3 is 14 amino acids long. Germline V gene lookup returns CDR1 MNHEY and CDR2 SVGAGI. The CDR3 DNA reads TGTGCCAGCAGTTACTCGCACGGAACCTATGGCTACACCTTC. Encoded protein: CASSYSHGTYGYTF.

This clonotype was counted a few times. The V gene is TRBV6-1, the J gene TRBJ2-3; no clear D gene. V lost 6 bases to trimming and J lost 4 bases, with 14 bases between them. Germline-derived CDR1 and CDR2 are MNHNS and SASEGT. The CDR3 consists of 14 residues. The CDR3 DNA sequence: TGTGCCAGCAGCCGGCTGATGGGATCAGATACGCAGTATTTT. This sequence encodes CASSRLMGSDTQYF.

This clonotype was counted only a few times. Written as DNA, the CDR3 is TGCGCCAGCAGCCCTGCGGTGACAGGACTCCCCCGGGATACGCAGTATTTT. Translating gives CASSPAVTGLPRDTQYF. This sequence joins TRBV4-3 and TRBJ2-3, with D perhaps TRBD1 (6 bases). Germline CDR1 is LGHNA and CDR2 is YSLEER. The CDR3 contains 17 residues. The V end lost 4 bases, the J end lost 6 bases, and 23 bases lay between the germline ends.

In this sample, this clonotype turned up many times. The rearrangement links TRBV5-1 to TRBJ2-2; either TRBD1 or TRBD2 may supply D (5 bases each). The CDR3 totals 14 residues. Germline V gene data show CDR1 as SGHRS and CDR2 as YFSETQ. V lost 0 bases and J 5 bases, leaving 8 bases between the germline ends. DNA of the CDR3: TGCGCCAGCAGCTTGGTGAGGGGTACCGGGGAGCTGTTTTTT. This sequence encodes CASSLVRGTGELFF.

This CDR3 reads CASSPPGGYNQPQHF. CDR3 bases: TGTGCCAGCAGCCCGCCGGGGGGGTACAATCAGCCCCAGCATTTT. J is TRBJ1-5 and V is TRBV7-9, with D perhaps TRBD1 (5 bases). Trimming removed 5 bases at V and 3 bases at J, with 14 bases between. The CDR3 covers 15 residues. From germline, CDR1 is SEHNR and CDR2 FQNEAQ (reference sequence). Filled out from reference TRBV7-9 and TRBJ1-5, the complete variable domain reads DTGVSQNPRHKITKRGQNVTFRCDPISEHNRLYWYRQTLGQGPEFLTYFQNEAQLEKSRLLSDRFSAERPKGSFSTLEIQRTEQGDSAMYLCASSPPGGYNQPQHFGDGTRLSIL.

This sequence joins TRBV14 and TRBJ2-7; 8 nucleotides align to TRBD1. Germline loops: CDR1 SGHDN, CDR2 FVKESK. Trimming took 4 bases from V and 1 from J; bases not matched to a gene: 9. This CDR3 spans 16 amino acids. The CDR3 DNA reads TGTGCCAGCAGCCCTAACCGGGACAGGCGGTCCTACGAGCAGTACTTC. It codes for CASSPNRDRRSYEQYF.

CDR3: CASSRSGGANEQFF. Here the CDR3 DNA reads TGTGCCAGCAGTCGCAGCGGGGGGGCGAATGAGCAGTTCTTC. The gene calls are TRBV9 and TRBJ2-1; 10 nucleotides match TRBD2. CDR1 SGDLS and CDR2 YYNGEE come from the germline V gene. The V and J ends lost 5 bases and 7 bases, in that order; junction bases with no gene match: 6. The length of the CDR3 is 14 residues.

This clonotype was found many times. V and J are TRBV14 and TRBJ2-4; unclear D gene. V lost 5 bases and J lost 0, with 14 bases in between. Germline lookup yields CDR1 SGHDN and CDR2 FVKESK. The CDR3 is 16 amino acids. The CDR3 sequence: CASSKGPSPAKNIQYF. CDR3 coding DNA: TGTGCCAGCAGCAAAGGACCCTCCCCAGCCAAAAACATTCAGTACTTC.

The chain recombines TRBV6-2 or TRBV6-3 with TRBJ2-1, with D possibly called TRBD1 or TRBD2 (5 bases each). V lost 5 bases and J lost 9, with 17 bases in between. Germline CDR1 is MNHEY and CDR2 is SVGEGT. There are 14 residues in the CDR3. CDR3: CASSVPRDRAEQFF. The CDR3 bases are TGTGCCAGCAGTGTCCCAAGGGACCGAGCTGAGCAGTTCTTC.

This clonotype was recorded a few times. J is TRBJ2-7 and V is TRBV7-2, with D possibly being TRBD2 (5 bases). The CDR3 covers 16 residues. Trimming took 0 bases from V and 0 from J, leaving 12 bases between them. Germline values: CDR1 SGHTA, CDR2 FQGNSA. The CDR3 sequence is CASSLALGEFSYEQYF. CDR3 nucleotides: TGTGCCAGCAGCTTAGCTCTCGGGGAGTTCTCCTACGAGCAGTACTTC.

There are many counts of this clonotype. Sequence at one end of the junction differs from germline and may be a read error. CDR3 sequence (DNA): TGTGCCAGCAGCCGGGACGCAACTAATGAAAAACTGTTTTTT. Its translation: CASSRDATNEKLFF. The chain uses TRBV5-1 and TRBJ1-4, with D perhaps matching TRBD1 (5 bases). The germline CDR1 and CDR2 sequences are SGHRS and YFSETQ. The CDR3 spans 14 residues. Using reference TRBV5-1 and TRBJ1-4 for the parts outside the CDR3, the full variable domain is KAGVTQTPRYLIKTRGQQVTLSCSPISGHRSVSWYQQTPGQGLQFLFEYFSETQRNKGNFPGRFSGRQFSNSRSEMNVSTLELGDSALYLCASSRDATNEKLFFGSGTQLSVL.

This clonotype was observed at least ten times. This rearrangement joins TRBV29-1 to TRBJ2-5, with D possibly called TRBD1 or TRBD2 (6 bases each). The CDR3 sequence is 12 residues long. The germline V gene has CDR1 SQVTM and CDR2 ANQGSEA. V lost 4 bases and J lost 5, with 11 bases in between. CDR3 DNA: TGCAGCGTTGCGGGGGCAGGCGAGACCCAGTACTTC. This gives the protein CSVAGAGETQYF.

This clonotype was counted at least ten times. V gene TRBV5-1 combines with J gene TRBJ2-2; no clear D. V was cut by 2 bases and J by 9 bases, with 8 bases left in between. The CDR3 sequence is 12 residues long. Per germline, CDR1 SGHRS and CDR2 YFSETQ. The CDR3 is CASSFGHRELFF. The CDR3 region has the DNA TGCGCCAGCAGCTTCGGGCATAGGGAGCTGTTTTTT.

This clonotype appeared a few times. V and J are TRBV11-2 and TRBJ2-3; tentatively, D is TRBD1 or TRBD2 (6 bases each). Germline CDR1 is SGHAT and CDR2 is FQNNGV. V shed 0 bases and J shed 0 bases, with 13 bases lying between them. The CDR3 contains 17 residues. CDR3 amino acids: CASSLDPTGRSTDTQYF. The CDR3 DNA sequence: TGTGCCAGCAGCTTAGATCCCACAGGGAGGAGCACAGATACGCAGTATTTT.

V gene TRBV6-5 combines with J gene TRBJ1-4; 10 bases map to TRBD1. Germline-derived CDR1 and CDR2 are MNHEY and SVGAGI. V was clipped by 2 bases and J by 6 bases; unmatched bases: 6. This CDR3 spans 16 amino acids. CDR3: CASSYLGGTGDEKLFF. The DNA of the CDR3 is TGTGCCAGCAGTTACCTCGGGGGGACAGGGGATGAAAAACTGTTTTTT.

There are many counts of this clonotype. The chain combines TRBV2 with TRBJ1-2; 7 bases are a match to TRBD1. The CDR3 totals 13 residues. The V gene end was trimmed by 10 bases and the J gene end by 4 bases; junction bases not matched to a gene: 9. Germline assignment: CDR1 SNHLY and CDR2 FYNNEI. The CDR3 DNA sequence: TGTGCCACACTAAGACAGGGAGTCTATGGCTACACCTTC. Protein sequence: CATLRQGVYGYTF.

This clonotype has ten or more counts. The CDR3 loop is CASSSDISSGELFF. The CDR3 DNA reads as TGTGCCAGCAGCTCCGACATATCCTCCGGGGAGCTGTTTTTT. J is TRBJ2-2 and V is TRBV7-9; D is uncertain. V gave up 4 bases and J gave up 6 bases, with 12 bases separating them. Germline V gene data show CDR1 as SEHNR and CDR2 as FQNEAQ (reference sequence). CDR3 size: 14 residues.

The chain carries TRBV6-6 and TRBJ2-5; D not resolved. V shed 9 bases and J shed 3 bases, with 11 bases lying between them. This CDR3 region has 12 residues. Germline V CDR1 and CDR2: MNHNY, SVGAGI (reference sequence). The CDR3 region has the DNA TGTGCCAGTCGGAGACACGAAGAGACCCAGTACTTC. It specifies CASRRHEETQYF.

This clonotype was observed at least ten times. This chain joins TRBV6-5 and TRBJ1-4; D unresolved. CDR3 length equals 15 residues. V was shortened by 0 bases and J by 8 bases, with 13 bases between the two germline ends. Germline V lookup: CDR1 MNHEY, CDR2 SVGAGI. CDR3 loop: CASSYSPQVGEKLFF. The CDR3 DNA sequence: TGTGCCAGCAGTTACTCGCCCCAAGTGGGCGAAAAACTGTTTTTT.